The 19 T cell receptor beta chains presented below share a single source sample, sequenced in a study of T cell responses to AZD1222 COVID-19 vaccine. Assay used: immunoSEQ multiplex PCR; TCRdb lists only in-frame clones, some missing. The sample carries fewer than 150,000 clones, around 87% recorded once. The starting material was peripheral blood, obtained on day 0 of AZD1222 vaccination. These TCRs come from an adult in good health.

The genes are TRBV19 and TRBJ1-1; TRBD1 matches 7 bases. J gave up 4 bases and V 4 bases, and 6 bases lay outside the gene matches. CDR1 is LNHDA and CDR2 is SQIVND in the germline V gene (reference sequence). The CDR3 length is 14 residues. CDR3 in amino acids: CASSRTGTATEAFF. The CDR3 DNA sequence: TGTGCCAGTAGTAGGACCGGGACAGCCACTGAAGCTTTCTTT.

This chain connects TRBV9 to TRBJ2-7; 9 nucleotides align to TRBD1. The CDR3 spans 16 residues. Germline V gene sequence: CDR1 SGDLS, CDR2 YYNGEE. After removal of 3 bases from V and 1 base from J, the junction contained 8 bases not matched to a gene. The CDR3 DNA reads TGTGCCAGCAGCGCTACCGGGACAGGGCTATCCTACGAGCAGTACTTC. Its translation: CASSATGTGLSYEQYF.

This clone was detected only once. The chain couples TRBV7-8 to TRBJ2-3; TRBD1 matches at 7 bases. The CDR3 is 15 residues long. CDR1 is SGHVS and CDR2 is FQNEAQ in the germline V gene. Unmatched junction bases numbered 9, after V lost 3 bases and J lost 6 bases. CDR3 in DNA: TGTGCCAGCAGCTTCAGGGACAGCGTTTGGGATACGCAGTATTTT. Translation gives CASSFRDSVWDTQYF.

The chain uses TRBV29-1 and TRBJ1-1; 9 bases are a match to TRBD1. Germline lookup yields CDR1 SQVTM and CDR2 ANQGSEA. V shed 7 bases, J shed 4 bases, and the junction held 7 bases outside the gene matches. The CDR3 consists of 13 residues. The CDR3 reads CSAGQGGGTEAFF. CDR3 in DNA: TGCAGCGCGGGACAGGGAGGCGGCACTGAAGCTTTCTTT.

The CDR3 DNA sequence: TGTGCCAGCAGCCCCCCTGACAGGCCCACCTACGAGCAGTACTTC. Translated: CASSPPDRPTYEQYF. V is TRBV7-8 and J is TRBJ2-7; possible D gene TRBD1, 6 bases. This CDR3 region has 15 residues. Looked up from germline, CDR1 is SGHVS and CDR2 is FQNEAQ. With 5 bases removed from V and 2 bases from J, the gap between germline ends came to 16 bases. Full variable domain (rest looked up from reference TRBV7-8 and TRBJ2-7): GAGVSQSPRYKVAKRGQDVALRCDPISGHVSLFWYQQALGQGPEFLTYFQNEAQLDKSGLPSDRFFAERPEGSVSTLKIQRTQQEDSAVYLCASSPPDRPTYEQYFGPGTRLTVT.

This chain connects TRBV30 to TRBJ2-7; D gene ambiguous. Germline-derived CDR1 and CDR2 are GTSNPN and SVGIG (reference sequence). This CDR3 is 14 amino acids long. Trimming took off 0 bases at V and 6 bases at J, with 15 bases between the two ends. The CDR3 bases are TGTGCCTGGAGTGTCTCGGGCAGATTCGGCGAGCAGTACTTC. It encodes CAWSVSGRFGEQYF. Full variable domain (missing parts from reference TRBV30 and TRBJ2-7): SQTIHQWPATLVQPVGSPLSLECTVEGTSNPNLYWYRQAAGRGLQLLFYSVGIGQISSEVPQNLSASRPQDRQFILSSKKLLLSDSGFYLCAWSVSGRFGEQYFGPGTRLTVT.

The rearrangement links TRBV13 to TRBJ2-7; tentatively, D is TRBD1 or TRBD2 (6 bases each). Germline V gene data show CDR1 as PRHDT and CDR2 as FYEKMQ (reference sequence). Trimming took off 6 bases at V and 1 base at J, with 13 bases between the two ends. The CDR3 sequence is 14 residues long. As DNA, the CDR3 is TGTGCCAGCAGGCACAAGGGGGGTTCCTACGAGCAGTACTTC. Encoded protein: CASRHKGGSYEQYF.

This clone was seen only once. The gene calls are TRBV7-9 and TRBJ2-1; the D call may be TRBD1 or TRBD2 (5 bases each). The germline V and J ends were trimmed by 6 bases and 4 bases, with 16 bases remaining between them. The CDR3 spans 15 residues. Germline-derived CDR1 and CDR2 are SEHNR and FQNEAQ (reference sequence). The CDR3 here is CASRRPGRIYNEQFF. The DNA for the CDR3 is TGTGCCAGCAGGCGTCCGGGACGGATATACAATGAGCAGTTCTTC.

V gene TRBV27 combines with J gene TRBJ1-5; no definite D call. Trimming cost V 0 bases and J 2 bases, with 2 bases left between them. The CDR3 is made up of 13 amino acids. Germline CDR1 MNHEY, CDR2 SMNVEV (reference sequence). CDR3 DNA sequence: TGTGCCAGCAGTTTATCGCGCAATCAGCCCCAGCATTTT. This encodes CASSLSRNQPQHF.

A note on this clone: Other DNA variants within this sample encode the same CDR3. CDR3 region: CASSRKPSGGGSYEQYF. The CDR3 DNA follows: TGTGCCAGCAGCCGTAAACCTAGCGGGGGAGGCTCCTACGAGCAGTACTTC. This chain connects TRBV3-1 (or the pseudogene TRBV3-2) to TRBJ2-7, with TRBD2 identical over 10 bases. Germline-derived CDR1 and CDR2 are LGHDT and YNNKEL (reference sequence). The J segment lost 0 bases and the V segment lost 4 bases, leaving 9 bases of the junction unmatched. This CDR3 spans 17 amino acids.

The chain links TRBV7-9 to TRBJ1-4, with D possibly being TRBD1 (5 bases). This CDR3 is 15 amino acids long. Trimming removed 2 bases at V and 7 bases at J, with 14 bases between. Germline CDR1 SEHNR, CDR2 FQNEAQ (reference sequence). For the CDR3, the DNA is TGTGCCAGCAGCTTATTCGTAGCAGGGCGTGAAAAACTGTTTTTT. Its protein is CASSLFVAGREKLFF.

The CDR3 loop reads CASSLDRANTEAFF. CDR3 bases: TGTGCCAGCAGCTTAGACAGGGCGAACACTGAAGCTTTCTTT. The chain couples TRBV13 to TRBJ1-1; TRBD1 might be the D (6 bases). The CDR3 has 14 amino acids. Germline CDR1 PRHDT, CDR2 FYEKMQ (reference sequence). V dropped 1 base and J dropped 1 base, with 7 bases sitting between them.

J is TRBJ1-1 and V is TRBV12-3 or TRBV12-4, with TRBD1 as a possible D gene (6 bases). The CDR3 covers 12 residues. Trimming took 6 bases from V and 4 from J, leaving 9 bases between them. The chain's CDR3 is CASSRGGTEAFF. The CDR3, as DNA: TGTGCCAGCAGCAGGGGAGGCACTGAAGCTTTCTTT.

V is TRBV9 and J is TRBJ2-7; D is ambiguous. The CDR3 has 14 amino acids. V was clipped by 0 bases and J by 0 bases, with 7 bases between them. Germline CDR1 reads SGDLS; CDR2 reads YYNGEE. The CDR3 DNA follows: TGTGCCAGCAGCGTAGGCACCAACTCCTACGAGCAGTACTTC. It yields the protein CASSVGTNSYEQYF.

The rearrangement joins TRBV27 to TRBJ2-7; D is tentatively TRBD1 or TRBD2 (8 bases each). CDR1 MNHEY and CDR2 SMNVEV come from the germline V gene (reference sequence). Trimming cost V 6 bases and J 6 bases, with 18 bases left between them. The CDR3 totals 14 residues. CDR3 amino acids: CASSHLAGTGEQYF. CDR3 DNA: TGTGCCAGCAGCCATTTAGCGGGGACAGGCGAGCAGTACTTC.

The chain employs TRBV29-1 and TRBJ2-7; TRBD2 matches 10 bases. J lost 7 bases, V lost 4 bases, and 4 bases had no gene match. The CDR3 totals 12 residues. CDR1 is SQVTM, CDR2 ANQGSEA, per germline. The CDR3 bases are TGCAGCGTTGCCGGACTAGCGGTTGAGCAGTACTTC. Its protein is CSVAGLAVEQYF.

V gene TRBV6-5 combines with J gene TRBJ1-5, with D possibly being TRBD1 (6 bases). The germline CDR1 and CDR2 sequences are MNHEY and SVGAGI. V was pared by 0 bases and J by 7 bases, with 10 bases between. This CDR3 is built from 14 residues. The CDR3 nucleotides read TGTGCCAGCAGTTACTCGGACAGCGGACAGCCCCAGCATTTT. This codes for CASSYSDSGQPQHF.

The chain uses TRBV2 and TRBJ2-7; D is undetermined. Looked up from germline, CDR1 is SNHLY and CDR2 is FYNNEI. The CDR3 consists of 13 residues. V gave up 8 bases and J gave up 2 bases, with 13 bases separating them. CDR3 in amino acids: CASLDTQTYEQYF. In nucleotides, the CDR3 is TGTGCCAGCCTAGACACCCAAACCTACGAGCAGTACTTC.

The CDR3 DNA is TGTGCCAGCAGTTACTCGGGGACACGGAGCTACACCTTC. Translating it yields CASSYSGTRSYTF. The chain is built from TRBV6-2 or TRBV6-3 and TRBJ1-2; the D gene is possibly TRBD1 (6 bases). Germline loops: CDR1 MNHEY, CDR2 SVGEGT. This CDR3 comprises 13 residues. Trimming left V 0 bases short and J 9 bases short, with 11 bases between.